This is a list of T cell receptor beta chains from one sample in a study of shared clonotypes between healthy human individuals. The method was immunoSEQ multiplex PCR; TCRdb's version includes in-frame clones alone and lacks a portion of them. The sample carries over 1.4 million clones, around 97% recorded once. Sequences were obtained from naive CD4+ T cells sorted from blood. The receptors were gathered from a man aged 25 to 40 in good health. The CDR3 runs from the conserved cysteine through the conserved F or W. Fields, in order: D gene, J gene, V gene, clone size, CDR3 protein, CDR3 DNA. The D gene is left open where the match is weak. Only some rows state a clone size, as once, few, many or a class for expanded clones.

. TRBJ2-5 TRBV5-5 . CASSQRAAQETQYF TGTGCCAGCAGCCAAAGGGCAGCCCAAGAGACCCAGTACTTC
. TRBJ2-7 TRBV18 . CASSPPRVPAYEQYF TGTGCCAGCTCACCACCGAGGGTACCGGCCTACGAGCAGTACTTC
TRBD1 TRBJ2-2 TRBV18 . CASSPTGERIGELFF TGTGCCAGCTCACCCACAGGGGAACGGATCGGGGAGCTGTTTTTT
TRBD1 TRBJ2-1 TRBV9 . CASSVGLGTGDNNEQFF TGTGCCAGCAGCGTAGGATTGGGGACAGGGGACAACAATGAGCAGTTCTTC
TRBD2 TRBJ2-3 TRBV9 . CASSGAAGEGLYTDTQYF TGTGCCAGCAGCGGAGCGGCGGGAGAAGGCCTCTACACAGATACGCAGTATTTT
. TRBJ1-2 TRBV11-3 . CAPRILNYGYTF TGTGCCCCGCGGATATTGAACTATGGCTACACCTTC
. TRBJ1-5 TRBV18 . CASSPMIGGGQPQHF TGTGCCAGCTCACCCATGATCGGAGGAGGGCAGCCCCAGCATTTT
. TRBJ2-7 TRBV10-1 . CASIGHYEQYF TGCGCCAGCATCGGCCACTACGAGCAGTACTTC
. TRBJ2-3 TRBV19 . CASSIGEWGSQYF TGTGCCAGTAGTATAGGAGAGTGGGGGTCGCAGTATTTT
. TRBJ2-2 TRBV5-5 once CASSVAWGLNTGELFF TGTGCCAGCAGCGTAGCTTGGGGCTTGAACACCGGGGAGCTGTTTTTT
. TRBJ2-7 TRBV28 . CASSPRDEVVVEQYF TGTGCCAGCAGCCCCCGGGATGAGGTAGTGGTCGAGCAGTACTTC
. TRBJ1-2 TRBV9 once CASSVDQGYGYTF TGTGCCAGCAGCGTAGATCAGGGCTATGGCTACACCTTC
TRBD2 TRBJ2-3 TRBV18 . CASSAAGGGRITDTQYF TGTGCCAGCTCAGCCGCAGGCGGGGGGCGCATCACAGATACGCAGTATTTT
TRBD2 TRBJ2-2 TRBV5-1 once CASSSGLAGDGELFF TGCGCCAGCAGCTCGGGACTAGCGGGAGACGGGGAGCTGTTTTTT
. TRBJ1-1 TRBV5-1 . CASSLRVGSTEAFF TGCGCCAGCAGCTTGAGGGTAGGCAGCACTGAAGCTTTCTTT
. TRBJ1-2 TRBV15 few CATSSNSYGYTF TGTGCCACCAGCAGCAACAGCTATGGCTACACCTTC
. TRBJ2-5 TRBV9 . CASSLSSQETQYF TGTGCCAGCTCCCTAAGCAGCCAAGAGACCCAGTACTTC
TRBD2 TRBJ2-1 TRBV5-4 . CASSWTSVSNEQFF TGTGCCAGCAGCTGGACTAGCGTTAGTAATGAGCAGTTCTTC
. TRBJ1-5 TRBV5-1 once CASSLEGRHSNQPQHF TGCGCCAGCAGCTTGGAGGGCAGACATAGCAATCAGCCCCAGCATTTT
. TRBJ1-5 TRBV6-5 . CASSNRGQPQHF TGTGCCAGCAGTAACCGAGGTCAGCCCCAGCATTTT
. TRBJ2-2 TRBV19 . CASSRMRQSTGELFF TGTGCCAGTAGTCGGATGAGACAGAGCACCGGGGAGCTGTTTTTT
. TRBJ2-7 TRBV7-9 . CASSYQIPGLSLSEQYF TGTGCCAGCAGCTATCAAATTCCGGGTCTCTCTTTATCAGAGCAGTACTTC
. TRBJ2-7 TRBV5-1 . CASSLRDARSEQYF TGCGCCAGCAGCTTGAGGGACGCCCGTTCGGAGCAGTACTTC
. TRBJ2-7 TRBV25-1 . CASRGNYEQYF TGTGCCAGCAGGGGGAACTACGAGCAGTACTTC
. TRBJ2-3 TRBV2 . CASRRDTQYF TGTGCCAGCCGGAGGGATACGCAGTATTTT
. TRBJ1-5 TRBV6-1 . CASRAGPHSNQPQHF TGTGCCAGCAGGGCGGGGCCTCACAGCAATCAGCCCCAGCATTTT
. TRBJ1-5 TRBV15 . CATSRDRAGSHQPQHF TGTGCCACCAGCAGAGATCGGGCAGGGTCACATCAGCCCCAGCATTTT
. TRBJ1-2 TRBV10-1 . CASSDGKLNYGYTF TGCGCCAGCAGTGACGGGAAACTAAACTATGGCTACACCTTC
. TRBJ2-7 TRBV5-1 . CASSLESTYEQYF TGCGCCAGCAGCTTGGAGTCCACGTACGAGCAGTACTTC
. TRBJ1-5 TRBV5-5 . CASSFSSGADSNQPQHF TGTGCCAGCAGCTTTTCCTCAGGAGCAGATAGCAATCAGCCCCAGCATTTT
. TRBJ2-7 TRBV5-4 . CASSLVGTLEQYF TGTGCCAGCAGCTTGGTAGGAACCCTCGAGCAGTACTTC
. TRBJ1-3 TRBV5-1 . CASSFLGQSSGNTIYF TGCGCCAGCAGCTTCCTCGGACAGAGCTCTGGAAACACCATATATTTT
. TRBJ2-3 TRBV5-1 . CASSLFGITDTQYF TGCGCCAGCAGCTTATTCGGGATCACAGATACGCAGTATTTT
. TRBJ1-5 TRBV9 . CASSPRAGANEPQHF TGTGCCAGCAGCCCCCGGGCAGGGGCAAATGAGCCCCAGCATTTT
TRBD1 TRBJ1-4 TRBV13 . CASSLEEAGQANEKLFF TGTGCCAGCAGCTTAGAAGAGGCGGGACAGGCTAATGAAAAACTGTTTTTT
. TRBJ2-1 TRBV9 . CASSVAIARNEQFF TGTGCCAGCAGCGTAGCGATAGCCCGCAATGAGCAGTTCTTC
. TRBJ2-5 TRBV4-1 . CATKGVGETQYF TGCGCCACTAAGGGAGTTGGGGAGACCCAGTACTTC
TRBD1 TRBJ1-2 TRBV19 . CASSVRDRRVYGYTF TGTGCCAGTAGTGTCCGGGACAGGAGGGTCTATGGCTACACCTTC
. TRBJ2-2 TRBV5-6 . CASSQTGTPNTGELFF TGTGCCAGCAGCCAAACAGGAACCCCGAACACCGGGGAGCTGTTTTTT
. TRBJ2-5 TRBV5-1 . CASSFSGAEETQYF TGCGCCAGCAGCTTTTCAGGGGCGGAAGAGACCCAGTACTTC
TRBD2 TRBJ2-3 TRBV28 . CASSSASGSRFSPQYF TGTGCCAGCAGTTCGGCTAGCGGTTCCCGGTTCTCTCCGCAGTATTTT
TRBD2 TRBJ2-7 TRBV7-2 . CASSFPGGAYEQYF TGTGCCAGCAGCTTCCCGGGAGGCGCCTACGAGCAGTACTTC
TRBD1 TRBJ1-5 TRBV6-4 . CASIWTGELNQPQHF TGTGCCAGCATCTGGACAGGAGAATTAAATCAGCCCCAGCATTTT
. TRBJ2-2 TRBV5-4 . CASSRGQNTGELFF TGTGCCAGCAGCCGGGGACAGAACACCGGGGAGCTGTTTTTT
. TRBJ2-1 TRBV5-4 few CASSFDNTYNEQFF TGTGCCAGCAGCTTCGACAATACCTACAATGAGCAGTTCTTC
. TRBJ1-1 TRBV2 once CASSDGFMNTEAFF TGTGCCAGCAGTGATGGTTTCATGAACACTGAAGCTTTCTTT
. TRBJ1-1 TRBV27 . CASSFMAGDTEAFF TGTGCCAGCAGTTTCATGGCAGGGGACACTGAAGCTTTCTTT
TRBD1 TRBJ2-7 TRBV10-3 . CAIREPGTGIDEQYF TGTGCCATCAGAGAACCCGGGACAGGGATCGACGAGCAGTACTTC
TRBD2 TRBJ2-7 TRBV14 once CASSPPGTRSYEQYF TGTGCCAGCAGCCCCCCCGGGACTAGAAGCTACGAGCAGTACTTC